Sequencing of this TCR beta chain was carried out in a study of T cell repertoires in cytomegalovirus infection. About the research overall: It can be stated that public TCR beta signatures indicated CMV infection as well as a matching HLA type.

Germline values: CDR1 KGHDR, CDR2 SFDVKD. V was cut by 7 bases and J by 0 bases, with 11 bases left in between. This CDR3 has 15 residues. This clonotype showed up just a few times. The target antigen is unknown. Whole-study findings and limits: Accumulated public TCR beta family frequency recognized individuals carrying CMV together with the relevant HLA. Within the response measured ex vivo, HLA-C-restricted CMV-specific TCR beta clonotypes were dominant.

TCRdb independently ran MiXCR on the reads; one entry per CDR3 protein. Counted here are about 530,000 distinct CDR3 sequences, around a quarter occurring once; the ten biggest clones make up roughly an eighth. The genes are TRBV24-1 and TRBJ2-2; D assignment may be TRBD1 or TRBD2 (5 bases each). The TCR originated in a human donor in good health (CMV status not recorded). Some clones in this sample may be carry-over from other donors' samples. Sequenced material: PBMCs. This CDR3 reads CATRGVDTNTGELFF. DNA for the CDR3: TGTGCCACCAGGGGGGTTGATACGAACACCGGGGAGCTGTTTTTT.